This T cell receptor beta chain was sequenced in a study of T cell responses to AZD1222 COVID-19 vaccine. Study-wide points: Researchers report vaccine-associated CD4 TCRs spanning spike, with dominance at 160-218 and 743-854. Nearly half of spike-specific TCRs reportedly go after variant regions that carry no mutations. Females outnumbered males among donors, who were mostly white British; clonal diversity was possibly underestimated.

Assay: immunoSEQ multiplex PCR; the TCRdb copy retains only in-frame clones and omits some. The sample has over 110,000 clones, approximately 93% seen once. Germline V gene lookup returns CDR1 MDHEN and CDR2 SYDVKM. Trimming removed 6 bases from V and 2 bases from J, with 14 bases in between. The CDR3 is 14 residues long. Comments on this clone: Its matching antigen is unknown.

This chain connects TRBV28 to TRBJ2-7; D might be TRBD2 (5 bases). The sequenced sample was peripheral blood, obtained after recovery from COVID-19. The receptor was derived from an adult who had recovered from COVID-19. CDR3 in DNA: TGTGCCAGCAGCCCCGAGCGGATTACCTACGAGCAGTACTTC. As protein: CASSPERITYEQYF.